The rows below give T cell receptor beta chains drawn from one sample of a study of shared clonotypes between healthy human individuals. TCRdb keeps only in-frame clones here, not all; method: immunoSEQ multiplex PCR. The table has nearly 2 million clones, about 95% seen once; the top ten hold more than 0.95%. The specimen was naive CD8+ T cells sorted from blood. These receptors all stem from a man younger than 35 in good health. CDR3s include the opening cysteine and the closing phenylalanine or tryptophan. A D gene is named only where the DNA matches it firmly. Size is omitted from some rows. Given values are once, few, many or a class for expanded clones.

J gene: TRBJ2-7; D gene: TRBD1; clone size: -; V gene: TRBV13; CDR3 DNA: TGTGCCAGCAGCTTAGAAGGGACAGGGGGGAACGAGCAGTACTTC; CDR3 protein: CASSLEGTGGNEQYF
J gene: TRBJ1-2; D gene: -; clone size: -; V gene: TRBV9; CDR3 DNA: TGTGCCAGCAGTTCTGGGGGCAGGAATGGCTACACCTTC; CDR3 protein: CASSSGGRNGYTF
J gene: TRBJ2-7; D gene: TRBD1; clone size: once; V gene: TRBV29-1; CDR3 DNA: TGCAGCGTCCCGGGGACAGACTCCTACGAGCAGTACTTC; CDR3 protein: CSVPGTDSYEQYF
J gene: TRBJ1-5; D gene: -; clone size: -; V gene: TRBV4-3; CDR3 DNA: TGCGCCAGCAGCCAAGACAGCATAAATCAGCCCCAGCATTTT; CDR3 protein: CASSQDSINQPQHF
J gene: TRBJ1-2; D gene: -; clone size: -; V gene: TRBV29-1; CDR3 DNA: TGCAGCGTTGGCCCCCGGGACCCCGGGGCCTATGGCTACACCTTC; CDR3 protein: CSVGPRDPGAYGYTF
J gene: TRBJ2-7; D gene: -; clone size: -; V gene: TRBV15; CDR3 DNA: TGTGCCACCAGCAGGGCGAAGGAACCCTACGAGCAGTACTTC; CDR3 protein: CATSRAKEPYEQYF
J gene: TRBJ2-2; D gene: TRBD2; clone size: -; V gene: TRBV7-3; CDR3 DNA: TGTGCCAGCAGCGTAACGGGGGGAACGAACACCGGGGAGCTGTTTTTT; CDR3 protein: CASSVTGGTNTGELFF
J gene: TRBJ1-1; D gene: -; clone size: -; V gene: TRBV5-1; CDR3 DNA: TGCGCCAGCCTTGACAGCCCGAACACTGAAGCTTTCTTT; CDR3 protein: CASLDSPNTEAFF
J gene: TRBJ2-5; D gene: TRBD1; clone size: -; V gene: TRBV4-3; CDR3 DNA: TGCGCCAGCAGCTTGCGGACAGGGGGAAAAGAGACCCAGTACTTC; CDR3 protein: CASSLRTGGKETQYF
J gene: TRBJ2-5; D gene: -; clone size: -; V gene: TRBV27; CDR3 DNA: TGTGCCAGCAGTGGGGGTGGGGAACACTACGTGGAGACCCAGTACTTC; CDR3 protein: CASSGGGEHYVETQYF
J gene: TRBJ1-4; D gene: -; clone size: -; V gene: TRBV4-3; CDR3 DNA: TGCGCCAGCAGCCAAGACCCGACCGGCGGGGAAAAACTGTTTTTT; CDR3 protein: CASSQDPTGGEKLFF
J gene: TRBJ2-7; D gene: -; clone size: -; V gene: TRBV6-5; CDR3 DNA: TGTGCCAGCAGCGTCTACGGGAGTCTATACGAGCAGTACTTC; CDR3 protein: CASSVYGSLYEQYF
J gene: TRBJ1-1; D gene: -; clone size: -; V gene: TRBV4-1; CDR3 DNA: TGCGCCAGCAGCCAAGTATCGGGGCAGAACACTGAAGCTTTCTTT; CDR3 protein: CASSQVSGQNTEAFF
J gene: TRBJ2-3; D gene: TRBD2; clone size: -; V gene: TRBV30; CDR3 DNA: TGTGCCTGGAATCTAGCGGGAGGGGCAGATACGCAGTATTTT; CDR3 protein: CAWNLAGGADTQYF
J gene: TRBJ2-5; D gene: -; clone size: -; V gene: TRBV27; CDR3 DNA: TGTGCCAGCAGCCTCGCCGTAGGGCCTCAAGAGACCCAGTACTTC; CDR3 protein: CASSLAVGPQETQYF
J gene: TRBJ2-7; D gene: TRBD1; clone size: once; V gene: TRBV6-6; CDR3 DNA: TGTGCCAGCAGCCTCGGGACAGGGGCTAATGAGCAGTACTTC; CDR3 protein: CASSLGTGANEQYF
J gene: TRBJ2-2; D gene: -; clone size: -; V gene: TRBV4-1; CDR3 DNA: TGCGCCAGCAGTTTAAACCCTGGCGACACCGGGGAGCTGTTTTTT; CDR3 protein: CASSLNPGDTGELFF
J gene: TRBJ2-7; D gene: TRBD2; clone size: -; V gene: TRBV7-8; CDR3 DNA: TGTGCCAGCACTATCGGGTCTAGCGGGGGCCTTTCGATCCCCAAGCAGTACTTC; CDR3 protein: CASTIGSSGGLSIPKQYF